The rows below give T cell receptor beta chains drawn from one sample of a study of cytomegalovirus exposure and HLA in healthy donors. Some clones are missing from TCRdb's copy, which holds only in-frame ones; the method was immunoSEQ multiplex PCR. The sample includes 180,000 or so clones, roughly 75% of them seen just once. The specimen sequenced was PBMCs. The receptors originated from a woman between 40 and 50 years old in good health and CMV-seropositive. The CDR3 runs from the conserved cysteine through the conserved F or W. Each record gives: CDR3 DNA, CDR3 protein, D gene, V gene, J gene, clone size. The D gene is left open where the match is weak. Rows may omit the clone size; those that give it use once, few, many or a size class.

TGTGCCTGGAGTGCCGTACTGAGCGGTCCCTCCTACGAGCAGTACTTC,CAWSAVLSGPSYEQYF,-,TRBV30,TRBJ2-7,-
TGTGCCACCACAAAAACGGGGGGGAAAAGCAATCAGCCCCAGCATTTT,CATTKTGGKSNQPQHF,-,TRBV19,TRBJ1-5,-
TGTGCCAGCAGCTCGGACAGGGGATCCTACAATGAGCAGTTCTTC,CASSSDRGSYNEQFF,TRBD1,TRBV11-3,TRBJ2-1,-
TGCGCCAGTGGCGGGGGCGGGGAGACCCAGTACTTC,CASGGGGETQYF,-,TRBV4-3,TRBJ2-5,-
TGTGCCAGCAGCCCGGGTGGGCTAGCGGGACCCGAGCAGTACTTC,CASSPGGLAGPEQYF,TRBD2,TRBV5-4,TRBJ2-7,-
TGTGCCAGCAGCAGACAGGGCCGCACAGATACGCAGTATTTT,CASSRQGRTDTQYF,TRBD1,TRBV2,TRBJ2-3,-
TGCGCCAGCAGCCCGCTAGCGGGAGAGAAGGGGGAGCAGTACTTC,CASSPLAGEKGEQYF,TRBD2,TRBV5-1,TRBJ2-7,-
TGTGCCAGCAGTGAAGAGAGCGGGAGGTTCAACAATGAGCAGTTCTTC,CASSEESGRFNNEQFF,TRBD2,TRBV2,TRBJ2-1,-
TGTGCCAGCAGCTCACGGACTAGCGGGAGGGGGGTCGGGGGGCAGTTCTTC,CASSSRTSGRGVGGQFF,TRBD2,TRBV11-2,TRBJ2-1,-
TGTTCCAGCAGCACTCAGCCGGGGGGCTACACCTTC,CSSSTQPGGYTF,-,TRBV7-9,TRBJ1-2,-
TGTGCCAGCAGTCGAGGTAGCGAAAAACTGTTTTTT,CASSRGSEKLFF,-,TRBV28,TRBJ1-4,-
TGTGCCAGCAGCTTACAGGCAGGGATAGAAAACATTCAGTACTTC,CASSLQAGIENIQYF,-,TRBV7-3,TRBJ2-4,-
TGTGCCAGCGGAACAGGGCGGTCTAATGAAAAACTGTTTTTT,CASGTGRSNEKLFF,-,TRBV6-6,TRBJ1-4,-
TGCGCCAGCAGCTTGGGCCAGGGAGGACGGCTTGAGCAGTTCTTC,CASSLGQGGRLEQFF,-,TRBV5-1,TRBJ2-1,-
TGCGCCAGCAGTGACTCATCCACCGGGCAACAGGATGAGCAGTTCTTC,CASSDSSTGQQDEQFF,-,TRBV10-1,TRBJ2-1,-
TGCAGCGTTGGTGATCGGGAGCAGTACTTC,CSVGDREQYF,-,TRBV29-1,TRBJ2-7,-
TGTGCCAGCTCACCGGACAGAGAAAAACTGTTTTTT,CASSPDREKLFF,-,TRBV18,TRBJ1-4,-
TGTGCCAGCAGTTACAGGGAGACTCAGCCCCAGCATTTT,CASSYRETQPQHF,-,TRBV6-5,TRBJ1-5,-
TGTGCCTGGAGTCAGAGGTGGCCTTATGGCTACACCTTC,CAWSQRWPYGYTF,-,TRBV30,TRBJ1-2,few
TGTGCCAGCAGCTTATATGTGGGGGGGGGTTACGAGCAGTACTTC,CASSLYVGGGYEQYF,TRBD2,TRBV7-8,TRBJ2-7,once
TGTGCCAGCAGCTCGCGGGCTGCCACCTACAATGAGCAGTTCTTC,CASSSRAATYNEQFF,-,TRBV7-3,TRBJ2-1,-
TGCAGCGTTGACAGGGGGCGCGGGACTGAAGCTTTCTTT,CSVDRGRGTEAFF,TRBD1,TRBV29-1,TRBJ1-1,few
TGTGCCAGCAGCTTAGAAGCGGGATGGGCCCTTGAGCAGTTCTTC,CASSLEAGWALEQFF,TRBD2,TRBV11-2,TRBJ2-1,-
TGTGCCAGCAGGCGCGGGACTCCAACCTACGAGCAGTACTTC,CASRRGTPTYEQYF,-,TRBV6-1,TRBJ2-7,-
TGTGCCAGCAGTGAGGTAAGCGGTGAAGCTTTCTTT,CASSEVSGEAFF,-,TRBV2,TRBJ1-1,-
TGTGCCAGCAGCTTGGGGCCCACGGGCTACGAGCAGTACTTC,CASSLGPTGYEQYF,-,TRBV5-4,TRBJ2-7,-
TGTGCCAGCAGTGACCGAGGGACAGCGGTAGATACGCAGTATTTT,CASSDRGTAVDTQYF,TRBD1,TRBV28,TRBJ2-3,few
TGTGCCAGCAGCTTGTCTGCCCTAGGTAATAGGGAGCTGTTTTTT,CASSLSALGNRELFF,-,TRBV5-4,TRBJ2-2,-
TGTGCCAGCCAGCAGGGGCCCACTAATTCACCCCTCCACTTT,CASQQGPTNSPLHF,-,TRBV2,TRBJ1-6,-
TGTGCCAGCAGCCCGACTACTAGCATGAACACTGAAGCTTTCTTT,CASSPTTSMNTEAFF,-,TRBV5-4,TRBJ1-1,-
TGTGCCAGCAGCGTAGCCCCGACTCAAGAGGCCCAGTACTTC,CASSVAPTQEAQYF,-,TRBV9,TRBJ2-5,-
TGTGCCAGAAGCTTCGCCATAGCCCCTCAGGGGCCACTCCACTATGGCTACACCTTC,CARSFAIAPQGPLHYGYTF,-,TRBV7-5,TRBJ1-2,once
TGTGCCAGCAGTTTATTAGGGGACACAGATACGCAGTATTTT,CASSLLGDTDTQYF,-,TRBV27,TRBJ2-3,few
TGTGCCAGCAGCTTACAAATGCAGGGAAACACCATATATTTT,CASSLQMQGNTIYF,-,TRBV5-4,TRBJ1-3,-
TGTGCCAGCAGTCCAACGACAGGGGGAACTGAAGCTTTCTTT,CASSPTTGGTEAFF,TRBD1,TRBV6-5,TRBJ1-1,-
TGTGCCAGCAGCTTAGAGCGGACTAGCGGGCGGAGCTCCTACGAGCAGTACTTC,CASSLERTSGRSSYEQYF,TRBD2,TRBV11-2,TRBJ2-7,-
TGTGCCAGCAGTCGGTACAGGGGGCAAGGCGGCAATCAGCCCCAGCATTTT,CASSRYRGQGGNQPQHF,TRBD1,TRBV6-4,TRBJ1-5,-
TGTGCCAGCAGCCCACGGACAGGGGGTGGCTACACCTTC,CASSPRTGGGYTF,TRBD1,TRBV13,TRBJ1-2,-
TGTGCCAGCAGCTACAGCACAGGGGAGGAGACCCGGTACTTC,CASSYSTGEETRYF,-,TRBV7-9,TRBJ2-5,-
TGTGCCAGCAGCCCCAGGAGCGGGAGGGCCGGATGGGAGCAGTACTTC,CASSPRSGRAGWEQYF,TRBD2,TRBV7-2,TRBJ2-7,-
TGCGCCAGCAGCTCAGGATCGGGCAATCAGCCCCAGCATTTT,CASSSGSGNQPQHF,-,TRBV5-1,TRBJ1-5,few
TGTGCCAGCAGCCAACCCGGGACTGCCTCCTACGAGCAGTACTTC,CASSQPGTASYEQYF,-,TRBV28,TRBJ2-7,-
TGTGCCAGCAGCTTAGGGGCAGGGGGATTCTACGAGCAGTACTTC,CASSLGAGGFYEQYF,TRBD1,TRBV11-1,TRBJ2-7,-
TGTGCCAGCAGCTCGACAGGGGTTGGGGGCGAGCAGTACTTC,CASSSTGVGGEQYF,TRBD1,TRBV7-6,TRBJ2-7,few
TGTGCTAGTGGTTTTTCGCGGGAGGGGTCCTACGAGCAGTACTTC,CASGFSREGSYEQYF,TRBD2,TRBV12-5,TRBJ2-7,-
TGTGCCAGCAGCTTGTTAAATGAAAAACTGTTTTTT,CASSLLNEKLFF,-,TRBV11-2,TRBJ1-4,-
TGTGCCAGTCATCACAGGGCCACCGGGGAGCTGTTTTTT,CASHHRATGELFF,-,TRBV19,TRBJ2-2,-
TGTGCCAGCAGTTCCCCCGGGAGGAGGGGGGAGCAGTACTTC,CASSSPGRRGEQYF,-,TRBV28,TRBJ2-7,-
TGCAGCGTTGAAGGACTAGCGGGCCGAAGCTACGAGCAGTACTTC,CSVEGLAGRSYEQYF,TRBD2,TRBV29-1,TRBJ2-7,-
TGTGCCAGCAGTGAGAACAGAAGAACTGAAGCTTTCTTT,CASSENRRTEAFF,-,TRBV28,TRBJ1-1,-
TGCGCCAGCAGCCCAGGGGGCCCCCTAGCGGCAGATACGCAGTATTTT,CASSPGGPLAADTQYF,-,TRBV5-1,TRBJ2-3,few
TGTGCCAGCAGCTTGGCCCCGACGGAGAACTATGGCTACACCTTC,CASSLAPTENYGYTF,-,TRBV5-4,TRBJ1-2,-
TGTGCCAGCAGCCCCTATTTAGCGGGAGCGTCGGATGAGCAGTTCTTC,CASSPYLAGASDEQFF,TRBD2,TRBV7-9,TRBJ2-1,-
TGTGCCACCAGCAGGACTCCTACCTACGAGCAGTACTTC,CATSRTPTYEQYF,-,TRBV15,TRBJ2-7,-
TGTGCCAGCATACGGAGACTCGTTCCTGGCTACAATGAGCAGTTCTTC,CASIRRLVPGYNEQFF,-,TRBV2,TRBJ2-1,-
TGCAGCGTTCCCGGTAGCTCCTACAATGAGCAGTTCTTC,CSVPGSSYNEQFF,-,TRBV29-1,TRBJ2-1,-
TGTGCCAACCTAAAAGGGGAAGGTAACACCGGGGAGCTGTTTTTT,CANLKGEGNTGELFF,-,TRBV2,TRBJ2-2,-